This paragraph covers one T cell receptor beta chain sequence. Its antigen is unidentified. Second doses were pooled across both intervals (about 4 or about 12 weeks). The source of the sample is a study of T cell responses to AZD1222 COVID-19 vaccine. V lost 6 bases and J 4 bases, leaving 12 bases between the germline ends. This CDR3 contains 13 residues. Clones were read by immunoSEQ multiplex PCR, and TCRdb kept only the in-frame ones, dropping some. This sample carries 95,000 to 100,000 clones, roughly 80% of them seen once, and the ten largest clones take 12% to 15%. Regarding the study as a whole: Increases in Spike-specific TCR breadth and depth were seen after two AZD1222 doses. The donors showed a predominance of white British ancestry and of females, with possible underestimation of clonal diversity.

The sequenced sample was peripheral blood, obtained 28 days after the second AZD1222 dose. This TCR came from an adult who received the AZD1222 COVID-19 vaccine. The genes are TRBV12-3 or TRBV12-4 and TRBJ2-5; D is possibly TRBD2 (7 bases). The CDR3 nucleotides read TGTGCCAGCAGCGGGGGGCTACGAGAGACCCAGTACTTC. This sequence encodes CASSGGLRETQYF.